This is a list of T cell receptor beta chains from one sample in a study of blood T cells in healthy people across ages. TCRdb independently ran MiXCR on the 5' RACE reads; one entry per CDR3 protein. The table includes around 500,000 distinct CDR3 sequences, roughly 43% detected once. The sequenced sample consisted of blood. The receptors originated from a man older than 75 in good health. The CDR3 runs from the conserved cysteine through the conserved F or W. Each record gives: V gene, J gene, D gene, clone size, CDR3 protein, CDR3 DNA. D genes are given only for firm matches. The size of a clone is reported for some rows only, either as once, few or many, or as a class for expanded clones.

TRBV13	TRBJ2-7	TRBD2	.	CASSRGAAGVGYEQYF	TGTGCCAGCAGCCGAGGGGCGGCGGGAGTAGGGTACGAGCAGTACTTC
TRBV10-3	TRBJ2-5	.	.	CAISESGVPATQYF	TGTGCCATCAGTGAGTCGGGAGTACCAGCGACCCAGTACTTC
TRBV20-1	TRBJ2-5	TRBD1	.	CSARDWGQGASEQYF	TGCAGTGCTAGAGATTGGGGACAGGGGGCAAGTGAGCAGTACTTC
TRBV6-5	TRBJ1-6	.	.	CASSLAGDSQNSPLHF	TGTGCCAGCAGCCTTGCAGGAGACTCCCAAAATTCACCCCTCCACTTT
TRBV5-1	TRBJ2-3	.	.	CASSLAPPELSGDTQYF	TGCGCCAGCAGCTTGGCTCCTCCAGAGCTCTCAGGAGATACGCAGTATTTT
TRBV6-6	TRBJ1-4	.	many	CASSPPGSSREKLFF	TGTGCCAGCAGCCCGCCGGGCTCCTCGCGGGAAAAACTGTTTTTT
TRBV4-3	TRBJ1-2	.	.	CASSQGLSQYSGYTF	TGCGCCAGCAGCCAAGGGCTGAGCCAGTACTCGGGCTACACCTTC
TRBV6-5	TRBJ2-1	.	.	CASRRSSISSYNEQFF	TGTGCCAGCAGACGCTCTAGCATCTCCTCCTACAACGAGCAGTTCTTC
TRBV7-2	TRBJ2-1	.	.	CASSATGGRATYNEQFF	TGTGCCAGCAGCGCTACGGGGGGCCGCGCGACCTACAATGAGCAGTTCTTC
TRBV29-1	TRBJ1-5	.	.	CSAVLGGSNQPQHF	TGCAGCGCTGTTTTAGGGGGTAGCAATCAGCCCCAGCATTTT
TRBV20-1	TRBJ1-2	.	.	CSAFGASYGYTF	TGCAGTGCTTTCGGGGCAAGTTATGGCTACACCTTC
TRBV5-1	TRBJ2-1	.	.	CASSLVAVSSYNEQFF	TGCGCCAGCAGCTTGGTGGCAGTTAGCTCCTACAATGAGCAGTTCTTC
TRBV29-1	TRBJ2-1	TRBD2	.	CSGTGGGQETQFF	TGCAGCGGGACGGGGGGAGGTCAAGAGACCCAGTTCTTC
TRBV29-1	TRBJ2-5	TRBD1	.	CSVKRTGVETQYF	TGCAGCGTAAAGCGGACAGGGGTTGAGACCCAGTACTTC
TRBV6-5	TRBJ2-1	.	.	CASSSTGSVYNEQFF	TGTGCCAGCAGCTCTACAGGTAGCGTTTACAATGAGCAGTTCTTC
TRBV20-1	TRBJ1-2	.	.	CSARGGAAPIANYGYTF	TGCAGTGCTAGAGGCGGGGCCGCGCCGATAGCTAACTATGGCTACACCTTC
TRBV29-1	TRBJ2-7	.	.	CSVGRGDYEQYF	TGCAGCGTTGGCCGAGGGGATTACGAGCAGTACTTC
TRBV7-9	TRBJ2-1	.	many	CASSPDRNSYNEQFF	TGTGCCAGCAGCCCGGACAGAAACTCCTACAATGAGCAGTTCTTC
TRBV6-5	TRBJ2-7	TRBD2	.	CASSYYSGTSPYEQYF	TGTGCCAGCAGTTACTATTCCGGGACTAGCCCCTACGAGCAGTACTTC
TRBV5-1	TRBJ2-1	TRBD1	.	CASSAGDRGYPNEQFF	TGCGCCAGCAGCGCGGGGGACAGGGGGTACCCCAATGAGCAGTTCTTC
TRBV7-2	TRBJ2-7	.	.	CASSLGWGNPYEQYF	TGTGCCAGCAGCTTAGGTTGGGGTAACCCCTACGAGCAGTACTTC
TRBV12-3/TRBV12-4	TRBJ2-7	.	.	CASSQLGWEQYF	TGTGCCAGCAGCCAGCTGGGATGGGAGCAGTACTTC
TRBV6-5	TRBJ1-5	TRBD1	.	CASSYDRAQPQHF	TGTGCCAGCAGTTATGACAGGGCTCAGCCCCAGCATTTT
TRBV7-2	TRBJ2-3	.	.	CASSLIYTDTQYF	TGTGCCAGCAGCTTAATATACACAGATACGCAGTATTTT
TRBV7-9	TRBJ1-1	.	.	CASSLRFGALNTEAFF	TGTGCCAGCAGCTTGAGGTTCGGGGCCCTGAACACTGAAGCTTTCTTT
TRBV20-1	TRBJ1-2	.	.	CSARTGTNYGYTF	TGCAGTGCTAGGACCGGGACGAACTATGGCTACACCTTC
TRBV29-1	TRBJ2-2	TRBD1	few	CSVLSHTGTGAGELFF	TGCAGCGTTCTAAGCCACACCGGGACAGGGGCCGGGGAGCTGTTTTTT
TRBV6-2/TRBV6-3	TRBJ2-5	TRBD2	.	CASSSRTSGQDDQYF	TGTGCCAGCAGTTCCAGGACTAGCGGGCAAGATGACCAGTACTTC